This T cell receptor beta chain was recorded in a study of T cell repertoires in cytomegalovirus infection. Study background: A matching HLA type, together with CMV infection, was signaled by public TCR beta signatures.

As for this clonotype: Its antigen remains unknown. At one of its ends the junction is not consistent with the germline gene, which may arise from a read error.

This CDR3 has 16 amino acids. Germline assignment: CDR1 MGHDK and CDR2 SYGVNS. MiXCR, run by TCRdb on the reads, gives a single entry per CDR3 protein. Altogether hundreds of thousands of distinct CDR3 sequences are present, around a third being singletons, with the ten largest covering roughly 12%. The gene calls are TRBV25-1 and TRBJ2-1; D gene unclear. The sample was cultured CD8+ T cells from PBMCs, taken from culture after CMV antigen stimulation. This clonotype originated in a human donor in good health (CMV status not recorded). Some clones in this sample may be carry-over from other donors' samples. The CDR3: CASSAHVGLRRADFCF. CDR3 coding DNA: TGTGCCAGCAGTGCCCACGTGGGCTTACGCCGAGCCGATTTCTGCTTC. Full variable domain (missing parts from reference TRBV25-1 and TRBJ2-1): EADIYQTPRYLVIGTGKKITLECSQTMGHDKMYWYQQDPGMELHLIHYSYGVNSTEKGDLSSESTVSRIRTEHFPLTLESARPSHTSQYLCASSAHVGLRRADFCFGPGTRLTVL.